This T cell receptor beta chain was observed in a study of blood T cell repertoires in COVID-19. Study overall: The origin of the acute and convalescent COVID-19 samples was the United States, Italy and Spain. PBMCs, B-cell-depleted T cells, or T cells provided the cDNA or gDNA that made up the material.

Authors' data handling: Using reference gene primer amplification, nucleated cell counts were estimated. TCRdb keeps only in-frame clones here, not all; method: immunoSEQ multiplex PCR. The V and J calls and clone size come from that table; D and trimming were worked out from the DNA. The table includes 46,000 or so clones, approximately 87% detected once. V gave up 5 bases and J gave up 10 bases; unmatched junction bases: 16. Germline CDR1 MNHEY, CDR2 SMNVEV (reference sequence). This CDR3 region has 17 residues. The sequenced sample consisted of peripheral blood. V usage is TRBV27 and J usage is TRBJ1-6, with 8 bases that match TRBD1. The sequence was collected from a human donor in a cohort sampled during active COVID-19. The CDR3 DNA reads TGTGCCAGCAGTGACCAACTTACCGGGACAGGTGCCTCACCCCTCCACTTT. It encodes CASSDQLTGTGASPLHF.